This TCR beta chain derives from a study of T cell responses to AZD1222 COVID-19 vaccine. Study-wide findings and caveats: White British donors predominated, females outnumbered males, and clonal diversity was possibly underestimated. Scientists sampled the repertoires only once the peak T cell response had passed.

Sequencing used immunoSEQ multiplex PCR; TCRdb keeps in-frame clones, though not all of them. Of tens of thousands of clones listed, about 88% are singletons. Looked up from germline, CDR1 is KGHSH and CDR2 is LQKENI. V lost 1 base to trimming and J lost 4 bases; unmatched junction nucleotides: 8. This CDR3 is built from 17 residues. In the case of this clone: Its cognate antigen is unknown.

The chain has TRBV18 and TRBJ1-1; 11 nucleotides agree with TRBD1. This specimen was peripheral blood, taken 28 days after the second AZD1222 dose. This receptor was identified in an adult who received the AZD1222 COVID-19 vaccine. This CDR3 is CASSPRLTGTGGTEAFF. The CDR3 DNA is TGTGCCAGCTCACCACGACTTACCGGGACAGGGGGCACTGAAGCTTTCTTT.